These 26 T cell receptor beta chains were sequenced from one sample in a study of T cell clones after liver transplantation. Clones were read by immunoSEQ multiplex PCR, and TCRdb kept only the in-frame ones, dropping some. This table holds 45,000 to 60,000 clones, around 84% found once. The source material was CD4+ T cells from blood, sampled before liver transplant. These receptors came from a human donor who received a liver transplant.

This clone was seen only a few times. The chain is built from TRBV7-9 and TRBJ2-7, with TRBD1 as a possible D gene (6 bases). Trimming left V 4 bases short and J 2 bases short, with 15 bases between. The CDR3 length is 15 residues. CDR1 and CDR2 (germline): SEHNR, FQNEAQ (reference sequence). CDR3 region: CASSSVRQATYEQYF. Here the CDR3 DNA reads TGTGCCAGCAGCTCCGTAAGACAGGCTACCTACGAGCAGTACTTC.

In its sample, this clone was seen once. This rearrangement joins TRBV20-1 to TRBJ1-5; D not resolved. Germline V lookup: CDR1 DFQATT, CDR2 SNEGSKA (reference sequence). V was trimmed by 1 base and J by 9 bases, leaving 7 bases between them. The CDR3 totals 11 residues. This CDR3 is CSARASGPQHF. CDR3 sequence (DNA): TGCAGTGCTAGAGCGTCCGGGCCCCAGCATTTT.

The chain combines TRBV7-2 with TRBJ1-2; no definite D call. Germline V lookup: CDR1 SGHTA, CDR2 FQGNSA. V lost 6 bases, J lost 8 bases, and 13 bases lay in between. This CDR3 spans 12 amino acids. The chain's CDR3 is CASRPDGRGYTF. The CDR3 DNA sequence: TGTGCCAGCAGGCCTGACGGGAGGGGCTACACCTTC. The whole variable domain, filled in from reference TRBV7-2 and TRBJ1-2, reads GAGVSQSPSNKVTEKGKDVELRCDPISGHTALYWYRQSLGQGLEFLIYFQGNSAPDKSGLPSDRFSAERTGGSVSTLTIQRTQQEDSAVYLCASRPDGRGYTFGSGTRLTVV.

The chain recombines TRBV5-6 with TRBJ1-2; D gene ambiguous. Germline CDR1 reads SGHDT; CDR2 reads YYEEEE. V lost 0 bases and J lost 0, with 9 bases in between. The CDR3 is made up of 15 amino acids. CDR3 bases: TGTGCCAGCAGCTTGGGCGCGATAGCTAACTATGGCTACACCTTC. Its translation: CASSLGAIANYGYTF.

V is TRBV6-6 and J is TRBJ2-7, with TRBD2 identical over 7 bases. The CDR3 extends over 15 amino acids. Per germline, CDR1 MNHNY and CDR2 SVGAGI (reference sequence). V shed 5 bases, J shed 3 bases, and the junction held 10 bases outside the gene matches. The CDR3 DNA sequence: TGTGCCAGCAGTAAAATAGCGGGTTCTCACTACGAGCAGTACTTC. Its protein is CASSKIAGSHYEQYF.

The chain couples TRBV7-2 to TRBJ1-4; 11 nucleotides match TRBD1. V lost 5 bases and J lost 7; bases outside the gene matches: 6. CDR1 is SGHTA, CDR2 FQGNSA, per germline. CDR3 length: 15 amino acids. CDR3 in amino acids: CASSTRTGGGEKLFF. CDR3 DNA sequence: TGTGCCAGCAGCACGCGGACAGGGGGCGGTGAAAAACTGTTTTTT.

The rearrangement links TRBV28 to TRBJ1-2; 8 positions agree with TRBD1. Losses at the gene ends were 10 bases for V and 1 base for J; bases not matched to a gene: 8. The CDR3 runs to 14 residues. CDR1 MDHEN and CDR2 SYDVKM come from the germline V gene. In DNA, the CDR3 is TGTGCCACCTCTACAGGGGGGGATAACTATGGCTACACCTTC. It yields the protein CATSTGGDNYGYTF.

The chain combines TRBV6-4 with TRBJ1-1; D ambiguous. Germline assignment: CDR1 MRHNA and CDR2 SNTAGT. This CDR3 spans 13 amino acids. Trimming cost V 3 bases and J 2 bases, with 7 bases left between them. The CDR3 nucleotides read TGTGCCAGCAGTGAAGGGATTAACACTGAAGCTTTCTTT. It translates to CASSEGINTEAFF.

The genes are TRBV7-2 and TRBJ2-3, with no clear D. The germline CDR1 and CDR2 sequences are SGHTA and FQGNSA. Trimming left V 4 bases short and J 3 bases short, with 11 bases between. This CDR3 region has 14 residues. CDR3 nucleotides: TGTGCCAGCAGCTCGTACGTCCGGACAGATACGCAGTATTTT. Translated, it gives CASSSYVRTDTQYF. The whole variable domain, filled in from reference TRBV7-2 and TRBJ2-3, reads GAGVSQSPSNKVTEKGKDVELRCDPISGHTALYWYRQSLGQGLEFLIYFQGNSAPDKSGLPSDRFSAERTGGSVSTLTIQRTQQEDSAVYLCASSSYVRTDTQYFGPGTRLTVL.

CDR3 residues: CSVEALAGVPSEQFF. As DNA, the CDR3 is TGCAGCGTTGAAGCACTAGCGGGAGTCCCGAGCGAGCAGTTCTTC. V is TRBV29-1 and J is TRBJ2-1; 11 bases are a match to TRBD2. This CDR3 comprises 15 residues. The ends lost 1 base at V and 10 bases at J; junction bases unmatched: 9. Germline V lookup: CDR1 SQVTM, CDR2 ANQGSEA.

This sequence joins TRBV14 and TRBJ2-5; a weak D match, TRBD1 (5 bases). The CDR3 has 13 amino acids. V was trimmed by 5 bases and J by 4 bases, leaving 11 bases between them. Germline V gene data show CDR1 as SGHDN and CDR2 as FVKESK. CDR3 DNA: TGTGCCAGCAGCACCAGGGTCGTAGAGACCCAGTACTTC. Its protein is CASSTRVVETQYF. Full variable domain (outside the CDR3, taken from reference TRBV14 and TRBJ2-5): EAGVTQFPSHSVIEKGQTVTLRCDPISGHDNLYWYRRVMGKEIKFLLHFVKESKQDESGMPNNRFLAERTGGTYSTLKVQPAELEDSGVYFCASSTRVVETQYFGPGTRLLVL.

This sequence joins TRBV10-3 and TRBJ2-5; D possibly corresponds to TRBD1 (6 bases). V was clipped by 7 bases and J by 5 bases, with 14 bases between them. The V gene's germline CDR1 is ENHRY and CDR2 SYGVKD. The CDR3 extends over 13 amino acids. Written as DNA, the CDR3 is TGTGCCATCAAGGACAGCACAAGGGAGACCCAGTACTTC. Its protein product is CAIKDSTRETQYF.

This chain joins TRBV15 and TRBJ2-5, with TRBD1 matching 12 bases. With V trimmed by 6 bases and J by 5 bases, 4 bases remained unmatched. The CDR3 has 14 residues. Germline V lookup: CDR1 LNHNV, CDR2 YYDKDF (reference sequence). Here the CDR3 reads CATRGTGGRETQYF. DNA for the CDR3: TGTGCCACCAGAGGGACAGGGGGCAGGGAGACCCAGTACTTC.

V is TRBV11-2 and J is TRBJ1-6, with D perhaps TRBD1 (5 bases). CDR1 is SGHAT, CDR2 FQNNGV, per germline. V was clipped by 5 bases and J by 7 bases, with 15 bases between them. This CDR3 spans 15 amino acids. CDR3 sequence (DNA): TGTGCCAGCAGCATTCGGCAGGGAACCAATTCACCCCTCCACTTT. Translated: CASSIRQGTNSPLHF.

The chain employs TRBV28 and TRBJ1-2, with D possibly matching TRBD1 (6 bases). CDR1 and CDR2 from the germline V gene are MDHEN and SYDVKM. V was pared by 2 bases and J by 7 bases, with 20 bases between. The CDR3 runs 16 residues. The CDR3 region is CASSLTPGRGYSGYTF. The CDR3 region has the DNA TGTGCCAGCAGTTTAACTCCGGGCAGGGGCTACAGTGGCTACACCTTC.

V gene TRBV13 combines with J gene TRBJ2-3; TRBD1 agrees at 7 bases. V shed 0 bases and J 1 base; nucleotides not matched to a gene: 4. CDR3 length: 16 residues. CDR1 and CDR2 from the germline V gene are PRHDT and FYEKMQ (reference sequence). CDR3 in DNA: TGTGCCAGCAGCTTAGGATCAGGGGGAGGCACAGATACGCAGTATTTT. This gives the protein CASSLGSGGGTDTQYF.

The chain recombines TRBV19 with TRBJ2-2; 9 nucleotides agree with TRBD1. CDR1 and CDR2 from the germline V gene are LNHDA and SQIVND (reference sequence). V was pared by 11 bases and J by 4 bases, with 5 bases of the junction left unmatched. This CDR3 region has 13 residues. The CDR3 DNA follows: TGTGCCGGCCGGGACAGGGTCACCGGGGAGCTGTTTTTT. Translation: CAGRDRVTGELFF.

The CDR3 spells CASRGSGGGYTEAFF. The DNA for the CDR3 is TGTGCCAGCCGGGGGTCAGGGGGAGGGTACACTGAAGCTTTCTTT. V is TRBV6-1 and J is TRBJ1-1, with TRBD1 identical over 7 bases. The CDR3 loop spans 15 amino acids. From germline, CDR1 is MNHNS and CDR2 SASEGT. The ends lost 8 bases at V and 3 bases at J; junction bases unmatched: 12.

The chain links TRBV2 to TRBJ1-6; 7 nucleotides align to TRBD1. J gave up 5 bases and V 6 bases, and 4 bases lay outside the gene matches. CDR3 size: 14 residues. CDR1 and CDR2 from the germline V gene are SNHLY and FYNNEI. CDR3 nucleotides: TGTGCCAGCAGGGACAGGAGTAATAATTCACCCCTCCACTTT. Residues: CASRDRSNNSPLHF.

This clone was seen a single time. This sequence joins TRBV27 and TRBJ2-7; D gene ambiguous. The V end was cut by 0 bases, the J end by 5 bases, with 11 bases between. The V gene's germline CDR1 is MNHEY and CDR2 SMNVEV (reference sequence). The CDR3 extends over 14 amino acids. CDR3 residues: CASSLSTPPHEQYF. The CDR3 nucleotides read TGTGCCAGCAGTTTATCGACCCCCCCCCACGAGCAGTACTTC.

This clone was observed once. The chain couples TRBV11-2 to TRBJ2-7; D may be TRBD1 (6 bases). Germline lookup yields CDR1 SGHAT and CDR2 FQNNGV. V shed 4 bases and J shed 0 bases, with 13 bases lying between them. The CDR3 has 15 amino acids. The CDR3 bases are TGTGCCAGCAGCTCCATACAGGGTAGCTCCTACGAGCAGTACTTC. This translates into CASSSIQGSSYEQYF.

The chain recombines TRBV9 with TRBJ2-2; the match to TRBD2 covers 10 bases. The V gene's germline CDR1 is SGDLS and CDR2 YYNGEE. The CDR3 runs to 16 residues. V shed 0 bases and J 8 bases; nucleotides not matched to a gene: 7. CDR3 residues: CASSVATSGPTGELFF. CDR3 DNA: TGTGCCAGCAGCGTAGCGACTAGCGGGCCAACGGGGGAGCTGTTTTTT.

This chain links TRBV5-1 with TRBJ2-5; D may be TRBD1 or TRBD2 (5 bases each). Trimming left V 4 bases short and J 5 bases short, with 18 bases between. Germline V lookup: CDR1 SGHRS, CDR2 YFSETQ. The CDR3 extends over 15 amino acids. The CDR3 spells CASSILQGRGETQYF. The CDR3, as DNA: TGCGCCAGCAGCATACTTCAGGGTAGAGGGGAGACCCAGTACTTC.

The V and J genes are TRBV11-1 and TRBJ1-1, with a weak D call TRBD1 (6 bases). Germline V lookup: CDR1 SGHAT, CDR2 FQDESV (reference sequence). CDR3 length equals 15 residues. V was clipped by 5 bases and J by 0 bases, with 13 bases between them. The CDR3 DNA is TGTGCCAGCAGCCTCCATGAGGGGGTGAACACTGAAGCTTTCTTT. Translating it yields CASSLHEGVNTEAFF.

The chain couples TRBV4-1 to TRBJ2-1, with D hard to call. Germline CDR1 and CDR2: MGHRA and YSYEKL. The CDR3 totals 16 residues. Trimming cost V 2 bases and J 3 bases, with 14 bases left between them. The CDR3 DNA is TGCGCCAGCAGCCAACCCACTAACACATTCTACAATGAGCAGTTCTTC. Its translation is CASSQPTNTFYNEQFF.

This sequence joins TRBV6-1 and TRBJ2-3; D may match TRBD1 or TRBD2 (7 bases each). V shed 3 bases and J shed 2 bases, with 18 bases lying between them. CDR3 size: 17 residues. The germline CDR1 and CDR2 sequences are MNHNS and SASEGT. CDR3 sequence: CASSEAVRGGITDTQYF. DNA of the CDR3: TGTGCCAGCAGTGAGGCCGTCAGGGGGGGAATCACAGATACGCAGTATTTT.